These 14 T cell receptor beta chains originate from one sample sequenced in a study of cytomegalovirus exposure and HLA in healthy donors. Vbeta (60) and Jbeta (13) primers were used in the PCR. Produced via immunoSEQ multiplex PCR; TCRdb's table is partial and in-frame only. The profile covers under 100,000 clones, with about four fifths appearing a single time and 5.9% taken by the ten largest. Material: PBMCs. The source is a man between 18 and 35 years old in good health and CMV-seropositive.

The chain uses TRBV28 and TRBJ1-2; 7 bases map to TRBD1. The CDR3 loop spans 13 amino acids. CDR1 is MDHEN and CDR2 is SYDVKM in the germline V gene. J lost 8 bases, V lost 8 bases, and 11 bases had no gene match. CDR3 bases: TGTGCCAGCGCCCTTCAGGGGGTGGGGGGCTACACCTTC. Its translation: CASALQGVGGYTF.

J is TRBJ2-7 and V is TRBV7-3, with 13 bases aligning to TRBD2. With V trimmed by 3 bases and J by 6 bases, 2 bases remained unmatched. Germline V gene data show CDR1 as SGHTA and CDR2 as FQGTGA. The CDR3 is made up of 14 amino acids. The CDR3 protein is CASSFGLAGAEQYF. The CDR3 DNA reads as TGTGCCAGCAGCTTCGGACTAGCGGGAGCCGAGCAGTACTTC.

The chain uses TRBV10-1 and TRBJ1-2, with 10 bases identical to TRBD1. Per germline, CDR1 WNHNN and CDR2 SYGVQD (reference sequence). The CDR3 consists of 15 residues. J gave up 6 bases and V 2 bases, and 6 bases lay outside the gene matches. CDR3 DNA: TGCGCCAGCAGTGAGGGACCGGGACAGGGGCATGGCTACACCTTC. Protein product: CASSEGPGQGHGYTF.

The chain employs TRBV28 and TRBJ1-5; TRBD1 is a possible D gene (6 bases). V dropped 6 bases and J dropped 1 base, with 10 bases sitting between them. Germline CDR1 is MDHEN and CDR2 is SYDVKM. The CDR3 is made up of 14 amino acids. The CDR3 loop reads CASRETGSNQPQHF. The DNA for the CDR3 is TGTGCCAGCAGGGAAACAGGGAGCAATCAGCCCCAGCATTTT.

The rearrangement uses TRBV6-5 and TRBJ2-7; D might be TRBD1 (6 bases). This CDR3 has 16 residues. Germline V gene sequence: CDR1 MNHEY, CDR2 SVGAGI. V was cut by 4 bases and J by 2 bases, with 18 bases left in between. The CDR3 loop reads CASSSHQGFTTYEQYF. The CDR3 bases are TGTGCCAGCAGTTCCCACCAGGGGTTTACCACCTACGAGCAGTACTTC.

This clone has only a few counts. J is TRBJ2-2 and V is TRBV27; D may be TRBD2 (5 bases). Trimming cost V 4 bases and J 7 bases, with 10 bases left between them. The V gene's germline CDR1 is MNHEY and CDR2 SMNVEV (reference sequence). This CDR3 is 13 amino acids long. The CDR3 protein is CASSYPRGGELFF. CDR3 bases: TGTGCCAGCAGTTACCCCCGGGGCGGGGAGCTGTTTTTT.

V usage is TRBV6-6 and J usage is TRBJ1-2, with D possibly TRBD1 on 5 matching bases. This CDR3 is built from 14 residues. V shed 6 bases and J shed 2 bases, with 13 bases lying between them. Germline CDR1 and CDR2: MNHNY and SVGAGI (reference sequence). This chain's CDR3 is CASSLPGLNYGYTF. CDR3 bases: TGTGCCAGCAGCCTCCCGGGACTGAACTATGGCTACACCTTC.

The rearrangement links TRBV5-8 to TRBJ2-7, with TRBD1 identical over 9 bases. The CDR3 is 14 amino acids. Germline CDR1 reads SGHTS; CDR2 reads YDEGEE. V was pared by 3 bases and J by 3 bases, with 4 bases of the junction left unmatched. CDR3 coding DNA: TGTGCCAGCAGCTGGGGGACAGGGTTCTACGAGCAGTACTTC. It codes for CASSWGTGFYEQYF.

The rearrangement joins TRBV7-9 to TRBJ2-5, with 8 bases aligning to TRBD1. CDR3 length equals 14 residues. Germline CDR1 SEHNR, CDR2 FQNEAQ (reference sequence). With V trimmed by 5 bases and J by 5 bases, 7 bases remained unmatched. The DNA for the CDR3 is TGTGCCAGCAGCCTGGGGACAGGTGGGGAGACCCAGTACTTC. It yields the protein CASSLGTGGETQYF.

This clone has a handful of counts. The chain combines TRBV4-1 with TRBJ2-7; the D gene is possibly TRBD1 (6 bases). CDR1 is MGHRA and CDR2 is YSYEKL in the germline V gene. V shed 2 bases and J shed 3 bases, with 14 bases lying between them. This CDR3 spans 15 amino acids. The CDR3 DNA is TGCGCCAGCAGCCAAAGAACAGGGAGTAGCTACGAGCAGTACTTC. It translates to CASSQRTGSSYEQYF.

This chain links TRBV27 with TRBJ2-7; D is uncertain. This CDR3 spans 13 amino acids. Germline-derived CDR1 and CDR2 are MNHEY and SMNVEV (reference sequence). Trimming stripped 1 base from V and 4 bases from J, with 8 bases between. CDR3 in DNA: TGTGCCAGCAGTTTATTTGCGGAATACGAGCAGTACTTC. This gives the protein CASSLFAEYEQYF.

As concerns this clone: The same CDR3 is also encoded by other DNA sequences in this sample. Here the CDR3 reads CASSVAPGTDTQYF. CDR3 bases: TGTGCCAGCAGCGTAGCTCCCGGCACAGATACGCAGTATTTT. The chain couples TRBV9 to TRBJ2-3; D remains unclear. The germline V gene has CDR1 SGDLS and CDR2 YYNGEE. Trimming pared 0 bases from V and 1 base from J, leaving 6 bases between. The CDR3 is 14 residues long.

A word on this clone: At one boundary the junction diverges from the germline segment, which might be a read error. The rearrangement joins TRBV9 to TRBJ2-7; 7 positions agree with TRBD1. Germline assignment: CDR1 SGDLS and CDR2 YYNGEE. The length of the CDR3 is 13 residues. CDR3 coding DNA: TGTGCCACCAGCACAGGGGCTTCGTACGAGCAGTACTTC. Its translation is CATSTGASYEQYF.

The J gene is TRBJ2-1, the V gene TRBV4-1; no clear D. The V gene lost 3 bases and the J gene lost 0 bases, with 15 bases spanning the gap. The CDR3 consists of 17 residues. CDR1 is MGHRA and CDR2 is YSYEKL in the germline V gene. The CDR3 reads CASSHHSQLFSYNEQFF. In DNA form, the CDR3 reads TGCGCCAGCAGCCACCACTCACAGTTATTCTCCTACAATGAGCAGTTCTTC.